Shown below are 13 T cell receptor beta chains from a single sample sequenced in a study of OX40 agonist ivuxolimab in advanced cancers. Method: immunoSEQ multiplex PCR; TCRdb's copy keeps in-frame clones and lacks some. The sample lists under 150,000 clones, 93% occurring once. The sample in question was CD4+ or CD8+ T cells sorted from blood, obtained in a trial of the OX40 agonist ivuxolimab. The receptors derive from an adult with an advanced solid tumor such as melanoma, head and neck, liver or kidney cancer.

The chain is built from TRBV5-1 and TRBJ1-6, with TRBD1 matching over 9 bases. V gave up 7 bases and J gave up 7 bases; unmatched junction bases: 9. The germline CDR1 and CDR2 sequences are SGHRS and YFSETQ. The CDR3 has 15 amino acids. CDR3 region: CASGSGDRVNSPLHF. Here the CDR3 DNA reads TGCGCCAGCGGGTCAGGGGACAGGGTGAATTCACCCCTCCACTTT.

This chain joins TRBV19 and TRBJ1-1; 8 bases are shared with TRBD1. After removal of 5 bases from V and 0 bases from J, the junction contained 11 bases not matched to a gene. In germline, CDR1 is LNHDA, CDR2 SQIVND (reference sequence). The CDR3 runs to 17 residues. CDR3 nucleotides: TGTGCCAGTAGTCCGGGACAGGCCCTAAGCCTGAACACTGAAGCTTTCTTT. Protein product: CASSPGQALSLNTEAFF.

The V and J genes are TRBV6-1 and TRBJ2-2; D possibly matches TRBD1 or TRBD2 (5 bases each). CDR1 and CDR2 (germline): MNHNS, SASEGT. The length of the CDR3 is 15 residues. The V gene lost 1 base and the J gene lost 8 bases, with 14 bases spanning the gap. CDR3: CASSEGWGSFGELFF. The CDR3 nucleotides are TGTGCCAGCAGTGAAGGATGGGGGAGCTTTGGGGAGCTGTTTTTT.

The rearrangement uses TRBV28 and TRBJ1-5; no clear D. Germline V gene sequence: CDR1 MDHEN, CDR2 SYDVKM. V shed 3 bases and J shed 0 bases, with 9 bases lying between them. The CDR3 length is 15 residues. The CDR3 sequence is CASSFRPYSNQPQHF. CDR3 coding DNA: TGTGCCAGCAGTTTCCGACCCTATAGCAATCAGCCCCAGCATTTT.

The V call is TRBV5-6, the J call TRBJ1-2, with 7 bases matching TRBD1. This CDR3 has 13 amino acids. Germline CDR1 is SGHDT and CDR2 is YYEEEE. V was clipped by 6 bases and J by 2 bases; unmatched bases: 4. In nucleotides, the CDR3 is TGTGCCAGCACCACGACAGGGAACTATGGCTACACCTTC. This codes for CASTTTGNYGYTF.

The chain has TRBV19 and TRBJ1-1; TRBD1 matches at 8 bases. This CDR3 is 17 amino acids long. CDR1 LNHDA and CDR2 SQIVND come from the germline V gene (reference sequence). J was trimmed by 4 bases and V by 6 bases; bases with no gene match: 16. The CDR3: CASREQGGPSPSTEAFF. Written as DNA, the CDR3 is TGTGCCAGTAGAGAACAGGGGGGGCCTTCACCCAGCACTGAAGCTTTCTTT.

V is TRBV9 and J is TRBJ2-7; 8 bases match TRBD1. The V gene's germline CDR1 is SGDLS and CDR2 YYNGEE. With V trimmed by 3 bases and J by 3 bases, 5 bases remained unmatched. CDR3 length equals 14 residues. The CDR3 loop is CASSGTGTGYEQYF. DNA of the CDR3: TGTGCCAGCAGCGGGACCGGGACAGGCTACGAGCAGTACTTC.

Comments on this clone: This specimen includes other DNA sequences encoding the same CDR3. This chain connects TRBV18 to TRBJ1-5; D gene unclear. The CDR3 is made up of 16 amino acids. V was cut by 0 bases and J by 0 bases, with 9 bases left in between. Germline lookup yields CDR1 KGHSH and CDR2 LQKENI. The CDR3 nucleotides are TGTGCCAGCTCACCACCGGCAGGTAATAGCAATCAGCCCCAGCATTTT. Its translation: CASSPPAGNSNQPQHF.

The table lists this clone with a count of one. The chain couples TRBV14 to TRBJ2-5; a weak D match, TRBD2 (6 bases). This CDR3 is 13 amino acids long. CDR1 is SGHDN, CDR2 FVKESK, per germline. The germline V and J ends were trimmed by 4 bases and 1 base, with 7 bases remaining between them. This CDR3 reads CASSLGSQETQYF. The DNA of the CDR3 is TGTGCCAGCAGCCTCGGGAGCCAAGAGACCCAGTACTTC.

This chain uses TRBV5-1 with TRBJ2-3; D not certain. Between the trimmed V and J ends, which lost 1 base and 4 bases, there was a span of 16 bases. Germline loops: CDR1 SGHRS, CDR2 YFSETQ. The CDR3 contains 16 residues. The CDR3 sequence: CASSLPAQLQSDTQYF. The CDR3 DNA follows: TGCGCCAGCAGCTTGCCTGCACAATTGCAATCAGATACGCAGTATTTT. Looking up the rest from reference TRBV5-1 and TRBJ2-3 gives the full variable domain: KAGVTQTPRYLIKTRGQQVTLSCSPISGHRSVSWYQQTPGQGLQFLFEYFSETQRNKGNFPGRFSGRQFSNSRSEMNVSTLELGDSALYLCASSLPAQLQSDTQYFGPGTRLTVL.

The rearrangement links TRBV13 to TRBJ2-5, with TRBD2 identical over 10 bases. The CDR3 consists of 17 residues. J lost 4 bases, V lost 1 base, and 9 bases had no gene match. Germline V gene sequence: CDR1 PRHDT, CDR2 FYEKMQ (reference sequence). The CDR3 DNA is TGTGCCAGCAGCTTAGTGGTAGGGGGACTAGCGCCAGAGACCCAGTACTTC. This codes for CASSLVVGGLAPETQYF. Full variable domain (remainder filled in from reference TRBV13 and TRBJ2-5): AAGVIQSPRHLIKEKRETATLKCYPIPRHDTVYWYQQGPGQDPQFLISFYEKMQSDKGSIPDRFSAQQFSDYHSELNMSSLELGDSALYFCASSLVVGGLAPETQYFGPGTRLLVL.

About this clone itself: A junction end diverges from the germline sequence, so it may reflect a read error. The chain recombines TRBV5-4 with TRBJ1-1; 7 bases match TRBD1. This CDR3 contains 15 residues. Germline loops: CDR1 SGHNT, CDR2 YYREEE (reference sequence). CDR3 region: CASSQAGQGDTEAFF. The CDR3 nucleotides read TGCGCCAGCAGCCAAGCGGGGCAGGGGGACACTGAAGCTTTCTTT.

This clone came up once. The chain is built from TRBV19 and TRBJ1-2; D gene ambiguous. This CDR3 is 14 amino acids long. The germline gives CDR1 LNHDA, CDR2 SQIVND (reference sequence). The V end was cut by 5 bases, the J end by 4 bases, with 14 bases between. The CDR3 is CASSSAGAGYGYTF. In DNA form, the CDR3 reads TGTGCCAGTAGTTCAGCAGGCGCGGGCTATGGCTACACCTTC.